This section outlines one TCR beta chain sequence together with its context. This CDR3 is 16 amino acids long. V gave up 0 bases and J gave up 8 bases; unmatched junction bases: 9. CDR1 and CDR2 (germline): MNHEY, SVGAGI. The data are from a study of blood T cell repertoires in COVID-19. Whole-study context: Sites across the United States, Italy and Spain contributed samples from acute and convalescent COVID-19. PBMCs, B-cell-depleted T cells, or T cells provided the cDNA or gDNA that made up the material.

Study processing details: Reference gene primers were amplified, and this amplification served to estimate nucleated cell counts. Using immunoSEQ multiplex PCR, the repertoire was profiled, and TCRdb retains in-frame clones only, with some absent. The V and J calls and clone size are taken from that table; D and trimming were inferred from the DNA. This sample has approximately 150,000 clones, with approximately 89% found just once. V usage is TRBV6-5 and J usage is TRBJ2-1; 8 bases match TRBD2. The sequence came from a human donor in a cohort sampled during active COVID-19. Sequencing was done on a sample of peripheral blood. CDR3 in DNA: TGTGCCAGCAGTTACTCGACGGAGGCGGGGGGCCATGAGCAGTTCTTC. This encodes CASSYSTEAGGHEQFF.